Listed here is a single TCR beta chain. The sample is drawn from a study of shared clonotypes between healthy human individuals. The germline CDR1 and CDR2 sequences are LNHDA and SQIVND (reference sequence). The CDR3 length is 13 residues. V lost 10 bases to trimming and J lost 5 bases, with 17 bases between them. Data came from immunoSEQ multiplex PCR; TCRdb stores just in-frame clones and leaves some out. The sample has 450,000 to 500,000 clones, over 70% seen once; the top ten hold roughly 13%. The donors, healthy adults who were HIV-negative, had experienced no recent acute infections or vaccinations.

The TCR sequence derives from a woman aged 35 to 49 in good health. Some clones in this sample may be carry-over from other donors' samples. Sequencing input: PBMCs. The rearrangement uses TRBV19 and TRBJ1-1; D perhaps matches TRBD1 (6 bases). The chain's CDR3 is CATLNGGRTEAFF. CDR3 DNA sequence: TGTGCCACCCTGAACGGGGGGCGGACTGAAGCTTTCTTT.